This TCR beta chain was observed in a study of T-cell reconstitution after alpha-beta-depleted transplantation in children. Unique molecular identifiers were built into the TCRbeta library. TCRdb reprocessed the PCR reads via MiXCR and lists one record per CDR3 protein. The table lists 600,000 to 700,000 distinct CDR3 sequences, 16% of them singletons. This clonotype was seen repeatedly, ten times or more. The CDR3 runs to 15 residues. Germline CDR1 reads ENHRY; CDR2 reads SYGVKD. V gave up 3 bases and J gave up 2 bases, with 11 bases separating them. The chain joins TRBV10-3 to TRBJ1-5; possibly TRBD1 for D (6 bases). The sample consisted of PBMCs from the stem cell graft donor, taken from the stem cell graft. This clonotype was obtained from a human donor who donated a stem cell graft to a child with acute myeloid leukemia. The CDR3 nucleotides are TGTGCCATCAGTGAACGACAGGCGGGCAATCAGCCCCAGCATTTT. Amino acid sequence: CAISERQAGNQPQHF.